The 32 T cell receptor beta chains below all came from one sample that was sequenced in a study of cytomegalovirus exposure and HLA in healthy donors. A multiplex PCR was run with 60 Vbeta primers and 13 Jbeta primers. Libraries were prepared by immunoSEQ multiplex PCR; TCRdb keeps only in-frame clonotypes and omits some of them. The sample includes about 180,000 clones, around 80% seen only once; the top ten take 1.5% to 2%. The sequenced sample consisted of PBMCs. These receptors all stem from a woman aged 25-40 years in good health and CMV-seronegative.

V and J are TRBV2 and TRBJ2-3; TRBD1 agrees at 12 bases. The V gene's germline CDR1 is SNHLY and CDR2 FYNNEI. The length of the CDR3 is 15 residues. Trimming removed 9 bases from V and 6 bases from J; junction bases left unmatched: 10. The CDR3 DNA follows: TGTGCCAGTAAACGGGACAGGGGGCCTCAGGATACGCAGTATTTT. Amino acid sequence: CASKRDRGPQDTQYF.

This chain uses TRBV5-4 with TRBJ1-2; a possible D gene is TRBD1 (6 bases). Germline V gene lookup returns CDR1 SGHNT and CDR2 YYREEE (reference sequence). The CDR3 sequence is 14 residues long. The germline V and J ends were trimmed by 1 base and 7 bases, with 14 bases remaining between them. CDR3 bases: TGTGCCAGCAGCTTGCCGCAGGGGCAAGGTGGCTACACCTTC. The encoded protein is CASSLPQGQGGYTF.

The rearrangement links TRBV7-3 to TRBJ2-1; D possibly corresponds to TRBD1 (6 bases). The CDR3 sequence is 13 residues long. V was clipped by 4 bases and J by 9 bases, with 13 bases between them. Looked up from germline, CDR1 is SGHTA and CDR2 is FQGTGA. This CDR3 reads CASSSITGSEQFF. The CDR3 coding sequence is TGTGCCAGCAGCTCCATCACAGGGAGTGAGCAGTTCTTC.

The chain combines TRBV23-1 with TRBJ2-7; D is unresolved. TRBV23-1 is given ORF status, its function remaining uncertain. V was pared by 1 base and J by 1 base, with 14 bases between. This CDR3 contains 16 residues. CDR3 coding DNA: TGCGCCAGCAGTCAATTCCTCAGATCACCTTCCTACGAGCAGTACTTC. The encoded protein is CASSQFLRSPSYEQYF.

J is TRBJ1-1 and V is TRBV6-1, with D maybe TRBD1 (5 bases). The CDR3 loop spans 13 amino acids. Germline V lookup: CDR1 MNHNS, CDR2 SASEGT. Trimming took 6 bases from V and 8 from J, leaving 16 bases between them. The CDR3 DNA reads TGTGCCAGCAGGTTGGTGGCAGGGTCCGAAGCTTTCTTT. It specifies CASRLVAGSEAFF.

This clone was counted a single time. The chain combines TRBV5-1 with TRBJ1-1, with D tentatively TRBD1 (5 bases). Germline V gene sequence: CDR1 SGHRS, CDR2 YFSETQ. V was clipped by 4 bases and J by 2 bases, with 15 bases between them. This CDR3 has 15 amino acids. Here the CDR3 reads CASSGTGTSNTEAFF. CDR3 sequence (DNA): TGCGCCAGCAGCGGAACCGGGACTTCCAACACTGAAGCTTTCTTT.

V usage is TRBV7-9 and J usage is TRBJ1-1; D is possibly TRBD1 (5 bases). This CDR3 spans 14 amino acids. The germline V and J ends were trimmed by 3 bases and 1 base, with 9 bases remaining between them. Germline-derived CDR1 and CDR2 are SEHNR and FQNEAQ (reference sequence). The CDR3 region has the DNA TGTGCCAGCAGCTTCGCGGGGCCGAACACTGAAGCTTTCTTT. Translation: CASSFAGPNTEAFF.

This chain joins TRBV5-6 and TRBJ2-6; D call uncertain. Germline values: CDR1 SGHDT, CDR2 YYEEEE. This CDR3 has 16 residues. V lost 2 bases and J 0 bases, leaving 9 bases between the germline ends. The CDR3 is CASSFLATSGANVLTF. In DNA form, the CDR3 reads TGTGCCAGCAGCTTTTTGGCCACCTCTGGGGCCAACGTCCTGACTTTC.

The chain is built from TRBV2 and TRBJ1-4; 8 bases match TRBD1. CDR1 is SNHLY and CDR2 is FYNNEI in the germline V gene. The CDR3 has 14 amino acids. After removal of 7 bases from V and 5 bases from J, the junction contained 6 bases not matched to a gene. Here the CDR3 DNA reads TGTGCCAGCAATCCAGGGGGCTCGAATGAAAAACTGTTTTTT. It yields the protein CASNPGGSNEKLFF.

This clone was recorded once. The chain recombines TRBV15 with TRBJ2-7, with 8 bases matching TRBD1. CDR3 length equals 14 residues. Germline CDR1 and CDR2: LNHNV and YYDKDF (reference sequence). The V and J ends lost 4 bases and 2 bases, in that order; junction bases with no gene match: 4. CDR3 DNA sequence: TGTGCCACCAGCAAAGACAGGGGCCCCTACGAGCAGTACTTC. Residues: CATSKDRGPYEQYF.

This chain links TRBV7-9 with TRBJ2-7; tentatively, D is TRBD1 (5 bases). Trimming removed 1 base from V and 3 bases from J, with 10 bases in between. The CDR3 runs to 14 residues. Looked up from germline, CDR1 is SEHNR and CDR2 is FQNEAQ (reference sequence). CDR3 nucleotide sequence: TGTGCCAGCAGCTTAGACAGGAAAGGCTACGAGCAGTACTTC. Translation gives CASSLDRKGYEQYF.

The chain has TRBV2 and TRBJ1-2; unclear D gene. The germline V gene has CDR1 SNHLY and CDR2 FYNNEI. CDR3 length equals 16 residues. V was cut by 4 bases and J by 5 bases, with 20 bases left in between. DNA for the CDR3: TGTGCCAGCAGTGCGTCCCGGCAGGCGACGTTATATGGCTACACCTTC. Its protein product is CASSASRQATLYGYTF.

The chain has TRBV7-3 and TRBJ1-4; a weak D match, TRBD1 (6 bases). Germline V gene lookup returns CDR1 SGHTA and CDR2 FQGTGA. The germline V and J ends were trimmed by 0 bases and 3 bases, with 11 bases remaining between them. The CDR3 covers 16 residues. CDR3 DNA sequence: TGTGCCAGCAGCTTAACGGGGGCAAGCGCTAATGAAAAACTGTTTTTT. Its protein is CASSLTGASANEKLFF.

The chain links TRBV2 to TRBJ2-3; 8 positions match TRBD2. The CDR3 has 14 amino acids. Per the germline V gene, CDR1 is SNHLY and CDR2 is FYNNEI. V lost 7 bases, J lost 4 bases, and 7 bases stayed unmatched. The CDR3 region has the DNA TGTGCCAGCATCCGGCGGGGGGTCCCAGATACGCAGTATTTT. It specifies CASIRRGVPDTQYF.

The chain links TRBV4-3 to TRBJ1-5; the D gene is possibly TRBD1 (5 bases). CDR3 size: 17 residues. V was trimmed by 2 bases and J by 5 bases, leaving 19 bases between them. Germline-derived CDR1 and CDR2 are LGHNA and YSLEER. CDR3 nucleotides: TGCGCCAGCAGCCAATACTTTCAAGCACAGGAAGATCAGCCCCAGCATTTT. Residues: CASSQYFQAQEDQPQHF.

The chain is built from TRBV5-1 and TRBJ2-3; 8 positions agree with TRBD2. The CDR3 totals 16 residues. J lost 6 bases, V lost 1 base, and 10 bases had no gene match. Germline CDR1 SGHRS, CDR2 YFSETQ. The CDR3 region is CASSLLAGKGKDTQYF. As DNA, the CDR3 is TGCGCCAGCAGCTTGTTAGCGGGGAAAGGGAAGGATACGCAGTATTTT.

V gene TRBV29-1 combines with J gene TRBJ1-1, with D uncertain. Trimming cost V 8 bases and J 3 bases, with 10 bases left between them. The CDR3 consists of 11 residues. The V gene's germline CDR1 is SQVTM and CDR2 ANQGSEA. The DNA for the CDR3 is TGCAGCACCTCTGGGCACACTGAAGCTTTCTTT. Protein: CSTSGHTEAFF. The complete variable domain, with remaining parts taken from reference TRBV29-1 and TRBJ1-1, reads SAVISQKPSRDICQRGTSLTIQCQVDSQVTMMFWYRQQPGQSLTLIATANQGSEATYESGFVIDKFPISRPNLTFSTLTVSNMSPEDSSIYLCSTSGHTEAFFGQGTRLTVV.

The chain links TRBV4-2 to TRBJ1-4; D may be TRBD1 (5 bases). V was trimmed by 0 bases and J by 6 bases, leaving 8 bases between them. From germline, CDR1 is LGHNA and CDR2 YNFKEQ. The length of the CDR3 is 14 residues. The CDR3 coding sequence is TGTGCCAGCAGCCAAGACCAGGGCCATGAAAAACTGTTTTTT. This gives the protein CASSQDQGHEKLFF.

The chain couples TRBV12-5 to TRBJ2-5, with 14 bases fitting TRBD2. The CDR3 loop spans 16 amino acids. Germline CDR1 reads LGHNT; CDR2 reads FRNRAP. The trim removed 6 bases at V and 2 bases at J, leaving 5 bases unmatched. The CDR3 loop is CASGQGLAGGQETQYF. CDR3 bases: TGTGCTAGTGGCCAAGGACTAGCGGGGGGACAAGAGACCCAGTACTTC.

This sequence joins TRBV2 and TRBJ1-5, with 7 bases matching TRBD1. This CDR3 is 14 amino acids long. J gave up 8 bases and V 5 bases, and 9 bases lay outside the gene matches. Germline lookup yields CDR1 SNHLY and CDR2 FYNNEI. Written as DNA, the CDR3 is TGTGCCAGCAGTATCTCAGGGGGAGGCGAGCCCCAGCATTTT. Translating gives CASSISGGGEPQHF.

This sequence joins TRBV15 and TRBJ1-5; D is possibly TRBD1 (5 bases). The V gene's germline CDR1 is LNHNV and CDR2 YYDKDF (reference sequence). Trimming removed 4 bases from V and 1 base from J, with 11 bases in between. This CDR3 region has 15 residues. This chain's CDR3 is CATSMRGSSNQPQHF. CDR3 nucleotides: TGTGCCACCAGCATGCGGGGGTCGAGCAATCAGCCCCAGCATTTT.

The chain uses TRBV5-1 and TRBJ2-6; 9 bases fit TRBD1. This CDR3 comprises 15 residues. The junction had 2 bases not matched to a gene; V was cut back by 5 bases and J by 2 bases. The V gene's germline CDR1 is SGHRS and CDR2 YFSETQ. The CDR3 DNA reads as TGCGCCAGCAGTTGGACAGGGGCTGGGGCCAACGTCCTGACTTTC. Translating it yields CASSWTGAGANVLTF.

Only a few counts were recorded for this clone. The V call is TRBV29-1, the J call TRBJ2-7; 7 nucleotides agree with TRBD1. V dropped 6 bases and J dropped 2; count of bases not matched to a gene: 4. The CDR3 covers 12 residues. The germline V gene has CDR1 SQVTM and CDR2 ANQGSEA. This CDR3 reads CSVRQGAYEQYF. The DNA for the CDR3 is TGCAGCGTGCGACAGGGAGCCTACGAGCAGTACTTC.

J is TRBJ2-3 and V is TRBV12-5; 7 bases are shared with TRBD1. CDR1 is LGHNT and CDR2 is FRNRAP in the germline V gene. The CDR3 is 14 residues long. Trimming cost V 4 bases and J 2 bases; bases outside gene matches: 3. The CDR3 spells CASGSGQLTDTQYF. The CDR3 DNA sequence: TGTGCTAGTGGTTCGGGACAGCTCACAGATACGCAGTATTTT.

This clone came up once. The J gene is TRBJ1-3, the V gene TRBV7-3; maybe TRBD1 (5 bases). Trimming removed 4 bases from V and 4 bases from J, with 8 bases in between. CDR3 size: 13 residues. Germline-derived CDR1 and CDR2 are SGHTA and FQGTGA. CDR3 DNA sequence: TGTGCCAGCAGCTGGGGACTGGGAAACACCATATATTTT. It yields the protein CASSWGLGNTIYF.

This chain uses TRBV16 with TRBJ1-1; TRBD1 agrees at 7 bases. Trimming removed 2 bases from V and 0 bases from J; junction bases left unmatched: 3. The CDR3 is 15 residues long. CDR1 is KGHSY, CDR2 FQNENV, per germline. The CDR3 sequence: CASSQPGGMNTEAFF. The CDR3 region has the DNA TGTGCCAGCAGCCAACCAGGGGGAATGAACACTGAAGCTTTCTTT.

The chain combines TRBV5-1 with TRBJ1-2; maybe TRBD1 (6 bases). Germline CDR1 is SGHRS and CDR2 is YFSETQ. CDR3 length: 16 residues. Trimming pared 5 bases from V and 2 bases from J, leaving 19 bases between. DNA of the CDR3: TGCGCCAGCAGGCCCGACGGGGGGGCGTTGAACTATGGCTACACCTTC. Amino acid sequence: CASRPDGGALNYGYTF.

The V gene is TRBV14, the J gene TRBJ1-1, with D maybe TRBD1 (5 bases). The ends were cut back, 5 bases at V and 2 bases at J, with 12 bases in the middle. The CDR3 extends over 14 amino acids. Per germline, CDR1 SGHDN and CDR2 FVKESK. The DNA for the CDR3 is TGTGCCAGCAGCGGTACAGGATCCAACACTGAAGCTTTCTTT. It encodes CASSGTGSNTEAFF.

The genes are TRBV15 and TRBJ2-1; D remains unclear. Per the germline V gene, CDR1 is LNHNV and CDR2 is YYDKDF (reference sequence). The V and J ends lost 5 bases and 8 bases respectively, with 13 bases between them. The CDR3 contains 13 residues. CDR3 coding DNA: TGTGCCACCAGCGGCTCCAGTGAAGATGAGCAGTTCTTC. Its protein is CATSGSSEDEQFF.

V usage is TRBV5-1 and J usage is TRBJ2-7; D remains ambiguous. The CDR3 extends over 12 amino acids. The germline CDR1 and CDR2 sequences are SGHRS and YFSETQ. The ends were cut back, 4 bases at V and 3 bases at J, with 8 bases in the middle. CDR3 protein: CASSPGSYEQYF. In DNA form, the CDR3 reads TGCGCCAGCAGCCCTGGTAGCTACGAGCAGTACTTC.

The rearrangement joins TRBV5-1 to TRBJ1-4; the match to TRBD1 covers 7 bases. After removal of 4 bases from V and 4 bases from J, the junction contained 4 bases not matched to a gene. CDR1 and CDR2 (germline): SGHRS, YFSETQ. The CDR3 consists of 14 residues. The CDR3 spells CASSPGGDNEKLFF. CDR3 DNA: TGCGCCAGCAGCCCAGGGGGAGATAATGAAAAACTGTTTTTT.

The CDR3 nucleotides are TGTGCCAGCAGTGAAGCGGGGGGGCCATATGAGCAGTTCTTC. Translation: CASSEAGGPYEQFF. The genes are TRBV6-1 and TRBJ2-1; D might be TRBD2 (7 bases). Trimming shortened V by 0 bases and J by 8 bases, and 11 bases separated the two germline ends. This CDR3 is 14 amino acids long. Germline V CDR1 and CDR2: MNHNS, SASEGT.